Following are 10 T cell receptor beta chains from one sample sequenced in a study of OX40 agonist ivuxolimab in advanced cancers. Only in-frame clones appear in the TCRdb table, and some are missing; sequencing was by immunoSEQ multiplex PCR. The sample holds tens of thousands of clones; approximately 80% are singletons and the top ten take about 2.7%. Sequenced material: CD4+ or CD8+ T cells sorted from blood, taken in a trial of the OX40 agonist ivuxolimab. The receptors derive from an adult with an advanced solid tumor such as melanoma, head and neck, liver or kidney cancer.

The rearrangement links TRBV9 to TRBJ2-1; D gene unclear. There are 11 residues in the CDR3. The germline gives CDR1 SGDLS, CDR2 YYNGEE. V lost 2 bases and J lost 3, with 0 bases in between. CDR3 loop: CASSVYNEQFF. CDR3 bases: TGTGCCAGCAGCGTCTACAATGAGCAGTTCTTC.

A few counts support this clone. The chain employs TRBV11-2 and TRBJ2-5; D is unclear. Trimming left V 5 bases short and J 6 bases short, with 19 bases between. Germline CDR1 and CDR2: SGHAT and FQNNGV. This CDR3 is 15 amino acids long. The CDR3 DNA reads TGTGCCAGCAGCGGTATTCTCGGAATTGACAAGACCCAGTACTTC. Translated: CASSGILGIDKTQYF.

V usage is TRBV28 and J usage is TRBJ2-4, with D possibly being TRBD1 (5 bases). This CDR3 spans 13 amino acids. CDR1 is MDHEN, CDR2 SYDVKM, per germline. V was trimmed by 7 bases and J by 5 bases, leaving 12 bases between them. As DNA, the CDR3 is TGTGCCAGCACCCTTGGGGCGGAAAACATTCAGTACTTC. Residues: CASTLGAENIQYF.

The genes are TRBV28 and TRBJ2-2; 7 bases match TRBD1. The CDR3 is 16 amino acids. V gave up 4 bases and J gave up 0 bases; unmatched junction bases: 5. Germline CDR1 is MDHEN and CDR2 is SYDVKM. In DNA, the CDR3 is TGTGCCAGCAGTTCCATCGGACAGGCGAACACCGGGGAGCTGTTTTTT. This gives the protein CASSSIGQANTGELFF.

The V gene is TRBV11-1, the J gene TRBJ2-7; 8 nucleotides agree with TRBD1. J lost 7 bases, V lost 4 bases, and 15 bases had no gene match. Germline CDR1 and CDR2: SGHAT and FQDESV (reference sequence). There are 16 residues in the CDR3. CDR3 DNA sequence: TGTGCCAGCAGCTCAACCCGCCGGGACAGGCTTAGGGAGCAGTACTTC. This sequence encodes CASSSTRRDRLREQYF. Looking up the rest from reference TRBV11-1 and TRBJ2-7 gives the full variable domain: EAEVAQSPRYKITEKSQAVAFWCDPISGHATLYWYRQILGQGPELLVQFQDESVVDDSQLPKDRFSAERLKGVDSTLKIQPAELGDSAMYLCASSSTRRDRLREQYFGPGTRLTVT.

This chain connects TRBV7-9 to TRBJ2-1; D is undetermined. V was clipped by 2 bases and J by 6 bases, with 26 bases between them. This CDR3 comprises 19 residues. The germline V gene encodes CDR1 SEHNR and CDR2 FQNEAQ (reference sequence). The CDR3 DNA follows: TGTGCCAGCAGCTTAACCCCCCCCGCCTTCCTGCCAGCCGGCAATGAGCAGTTCTTC. Translation gives CASSLTPPAFLPAGNEQFF.

The chain uses TRBV27 and TRBJ2-1; 11 bases fit TRBD2. Germline-derived CDR1 and CDR2 are MNHEY and SMNVEV (reference sequence). V was clipped by 4 bases and J by 15 bases; unmatched bases: 11. This CDR3 region has 14 residues. The CDR3 nucleotides are TGTGCCAGCAGTTCCCTGGGGACTAGCGGACTAGGGTTCTTC. Translated, it gives CASSSLGTSGLGFF.

This clone was counted once. This chain joins TRBV10-1 and TRBJ1-5; D might be TRBD1 (6 bases). Trimming shortened V by 5 bases and J by 5 bases, and 10 bases separated the two germline ends. Germline CDR1 is WNHNN and CDR2 is SYGVQD (reference sequence). The CDR3 loop spans 13 amino acids. The CDR3 reads CASSTGTDQPQHF. The CDR3 bases are TGCGCCAGCAGTACAGGGACCGATCAGCCCCAGCATTTT.

The chain recombines TRBV19 with TRBJ1-5, with a possible D match to TRBD1 (6 bases). V lost 3 bases and J 10 bases, leaving 13 bases between the germline ends. CDR3 length: 13 amino acids. Looked up from germline, CDR1 is LNHDA and CDR2 is SQIVND (reference sequence). The CDR3 bases are TGTGCCAGTAGTATCAGGGGCCCTGAACCCCAGCATTTT. It codes for CASSIRGPEPQHF. Based on the CDR3 plus reference TRBV19 and TRBJ1-5, the full variable domain is DGGITQSPKYLFRKEGQNVTLSCEQNLNHDAMYWYRQDPGQGLRLIYYSQIVNDFQKGDIAEGYSVSREKKESFPLTVTSAQKNPTAFYLCASSIRGPEPQHFGDGTRLSIL.

This clone was recorded a few times. The chain has TRBV25-1 and TRBJ1-1; D is ambiguous. Between the trimmed V and J ends, which lost 6 bases and 7 bases, there was a span of 9 bases. CDR1 MGHDK and CDR2 SYGVNS come from the germline V gene. The CDR3 has 11 residues. The chain's CDR3 is CASRLLLEAFF. CDR3 nucleotide sequence: TGTGCCAGCAGGCTACTCCTTGAAGCTTTCTTT.